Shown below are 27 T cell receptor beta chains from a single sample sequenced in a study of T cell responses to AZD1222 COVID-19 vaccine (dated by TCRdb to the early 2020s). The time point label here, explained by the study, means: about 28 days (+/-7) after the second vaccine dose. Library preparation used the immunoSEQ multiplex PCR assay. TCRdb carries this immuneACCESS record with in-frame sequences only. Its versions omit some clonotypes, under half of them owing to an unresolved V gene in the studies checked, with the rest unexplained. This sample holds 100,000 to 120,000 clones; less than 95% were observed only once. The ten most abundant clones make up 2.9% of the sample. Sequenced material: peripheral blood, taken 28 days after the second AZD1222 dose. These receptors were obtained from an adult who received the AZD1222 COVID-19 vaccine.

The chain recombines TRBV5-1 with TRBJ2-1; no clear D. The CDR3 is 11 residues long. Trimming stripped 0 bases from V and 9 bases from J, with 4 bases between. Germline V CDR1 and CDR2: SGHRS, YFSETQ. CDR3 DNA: TGCGCCAGCAGCTTGGCCACTGAGCAGTTCTTC. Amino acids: CASSLATEQFF.

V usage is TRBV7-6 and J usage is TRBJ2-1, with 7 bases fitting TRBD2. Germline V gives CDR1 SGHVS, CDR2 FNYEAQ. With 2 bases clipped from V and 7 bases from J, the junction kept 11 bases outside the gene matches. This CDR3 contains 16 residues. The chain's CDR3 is CASSLYGAGAGNEQFF. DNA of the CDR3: TGTGCCAGCAGCTTATATGGGGCGGGAGCAGGGAATGAGCAGTTCTTC.

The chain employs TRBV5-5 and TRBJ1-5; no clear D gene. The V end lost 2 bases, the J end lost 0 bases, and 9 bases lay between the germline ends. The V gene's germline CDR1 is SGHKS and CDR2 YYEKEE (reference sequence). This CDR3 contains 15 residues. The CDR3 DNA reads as TGTGCCAGCAGCTTATCGGGATATAGCAATCAGCCCCAGCATTTT. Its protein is CASSLSGYSNQPQHF.

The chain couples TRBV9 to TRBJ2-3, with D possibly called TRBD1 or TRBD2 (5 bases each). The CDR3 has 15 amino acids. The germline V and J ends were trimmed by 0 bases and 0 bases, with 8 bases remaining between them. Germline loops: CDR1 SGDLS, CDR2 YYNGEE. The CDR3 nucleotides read TGTGCCAGCAGCGTAGGTGGGGGAAGCACAGATACGCAGTATTTT. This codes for CASSVGGGSTDTQYF.

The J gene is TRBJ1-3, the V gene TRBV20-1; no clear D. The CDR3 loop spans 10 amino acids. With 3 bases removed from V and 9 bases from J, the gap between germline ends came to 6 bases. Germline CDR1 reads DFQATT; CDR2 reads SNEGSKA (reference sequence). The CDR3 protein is CSARAGTIYF. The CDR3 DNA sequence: TGCAGTGCTAGGGCGGGCACCATATATTTT.

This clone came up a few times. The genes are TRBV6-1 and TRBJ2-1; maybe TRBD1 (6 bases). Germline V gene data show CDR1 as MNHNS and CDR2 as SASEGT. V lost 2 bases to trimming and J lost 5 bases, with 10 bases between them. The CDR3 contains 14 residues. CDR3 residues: CASSEQDSHNEQFF. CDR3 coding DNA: TGTGCCAGCAGTGAACAGGACAGCCACAATGAGCAGTTCTTC.

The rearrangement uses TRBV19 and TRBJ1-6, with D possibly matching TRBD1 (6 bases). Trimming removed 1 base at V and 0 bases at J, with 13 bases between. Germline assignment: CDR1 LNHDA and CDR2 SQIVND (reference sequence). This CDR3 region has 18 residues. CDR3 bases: TGTGCCAGTAGTATAGTAGGGGGAACCAGCTCCTATAATTCACCCCTCCACTTT. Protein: CASSIVGGTSSYNSPLHF.

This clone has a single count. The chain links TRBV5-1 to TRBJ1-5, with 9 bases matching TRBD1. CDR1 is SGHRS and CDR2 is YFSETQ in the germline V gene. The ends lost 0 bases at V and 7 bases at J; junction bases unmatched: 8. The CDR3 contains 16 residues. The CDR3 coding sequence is TGCGCCAGCAGCTTGGGACAGGGGGGATTCGGGCAGCCCCAGCATTTT. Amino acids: CASSLGQGGFGQPQHF.

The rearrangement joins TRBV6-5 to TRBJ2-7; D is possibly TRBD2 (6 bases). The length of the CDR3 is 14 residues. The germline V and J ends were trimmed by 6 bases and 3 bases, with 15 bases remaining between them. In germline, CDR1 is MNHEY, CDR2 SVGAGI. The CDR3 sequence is CASRQSGRLYEQYF. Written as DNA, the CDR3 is TGTGCCAGCAGGCAAAGCGGGCGTCTCTACGAGCAGTACTTC.

CDR3 loop: CAWREGTWGRGNYGYTF. In DNA form, the CDR3 reads TGTGCCTGGAGGGAAGGAACCTGGGGGCGCGGTAACTATGGCTACACCTTC. The rearrangement joins TRBV30 to TRBJ1-2, with D perhaps TRBD1 (6 bases). CDR1 is GTSNPN and CDR2 is SVGIG in the germline V gene (reference sequence). The CDR3 runs 17 residues. V gave up 3 bases and J gave up 1 base, with 21 bases separating them.

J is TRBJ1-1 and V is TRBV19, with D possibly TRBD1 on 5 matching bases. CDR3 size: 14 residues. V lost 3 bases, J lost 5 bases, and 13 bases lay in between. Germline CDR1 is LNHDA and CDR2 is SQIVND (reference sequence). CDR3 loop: CASSIRGEGTEAFF. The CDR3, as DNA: TGTGCCAGTAGTATCCGGGGGGAGGGGACTGAAGCTTTCTTT.

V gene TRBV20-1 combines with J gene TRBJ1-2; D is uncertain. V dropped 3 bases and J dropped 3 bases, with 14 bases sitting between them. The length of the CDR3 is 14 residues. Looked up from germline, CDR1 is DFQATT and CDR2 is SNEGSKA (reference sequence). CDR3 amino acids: CSASPHEGYYGYTF. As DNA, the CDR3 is TGCAGTGCTAGTCCCCATGAAGGGTACTATGGCTACACCTTC.

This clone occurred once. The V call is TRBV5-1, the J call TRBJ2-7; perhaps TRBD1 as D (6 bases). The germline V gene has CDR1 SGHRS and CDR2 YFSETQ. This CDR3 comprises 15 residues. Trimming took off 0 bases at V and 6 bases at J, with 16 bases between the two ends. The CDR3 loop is CASSLAITGISEQYF. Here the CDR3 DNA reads TGCGCCAGCAGCTTGGCGATCACAGGGATCTCCGAGCAGTACTTC. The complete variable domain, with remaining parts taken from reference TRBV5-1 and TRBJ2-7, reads KAGVTQTPRYLIKTRGQQVTLSCSPISGHRSVSWYQQTPGQGLQFLFEYFSETQRNKGNFPGRFSGRQFSNSRSEMNVSTLELGDSALYLCASSLAITGISEQYFGPGTRLTVT.

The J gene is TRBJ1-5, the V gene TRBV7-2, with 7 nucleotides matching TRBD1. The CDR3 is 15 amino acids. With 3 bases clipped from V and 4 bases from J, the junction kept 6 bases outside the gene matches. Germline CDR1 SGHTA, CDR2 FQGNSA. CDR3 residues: CASSLYGTENQPQHF. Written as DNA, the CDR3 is TGTGCCAGCAGCTTGTACGGGACAGAGAATCAGCCCCAGCATTTT.

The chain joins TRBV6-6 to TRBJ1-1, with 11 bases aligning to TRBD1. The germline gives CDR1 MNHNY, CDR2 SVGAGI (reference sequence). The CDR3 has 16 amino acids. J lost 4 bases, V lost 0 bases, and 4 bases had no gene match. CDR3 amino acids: CASSYSIGTGGTEAFF. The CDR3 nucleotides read TGTGCCAGCAGTTACTCGATCGGGACAGGGGGCACTGAAGCTTTCTTT.

The CDR3 protein is CASSLLGTGFAGELFF. The CDR3, as DNA: TGTGCCAGCAGCTTGCTTGGGACAGGGTTTGCCGGGGAGCTGTTTTTT. The chain recombines TRBV5-6 with TRBJ2-2, with 9 nucleotides matching TRBD1. The V gene's germline CDR1 is SGHDT and CDR2 YYEEEE. Unmatched junction bases numbered 7, after V lost 1 base and J lost 6 bases. This CDR3 is built from 16 residues.

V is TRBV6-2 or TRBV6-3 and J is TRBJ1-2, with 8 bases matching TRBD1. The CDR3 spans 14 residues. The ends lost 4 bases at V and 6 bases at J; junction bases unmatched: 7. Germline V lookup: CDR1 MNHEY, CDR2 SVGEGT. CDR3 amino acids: CASSWTGYLDGYTF. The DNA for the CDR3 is TGTGCCAGCAGTTGGACAGGGTATTTGGATGGCTACACCTTC.

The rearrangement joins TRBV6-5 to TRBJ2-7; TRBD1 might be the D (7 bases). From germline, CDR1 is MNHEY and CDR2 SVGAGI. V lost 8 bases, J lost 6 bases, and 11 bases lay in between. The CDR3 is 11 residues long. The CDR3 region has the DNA TGTGCCAGCTACCAGGGGGGCGAGCAGTACTTC. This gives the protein CASYQGGEQYF.

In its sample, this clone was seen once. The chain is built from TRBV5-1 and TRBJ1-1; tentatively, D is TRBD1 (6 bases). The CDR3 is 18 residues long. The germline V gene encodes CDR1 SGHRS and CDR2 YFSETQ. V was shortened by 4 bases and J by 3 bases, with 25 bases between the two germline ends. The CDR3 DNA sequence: TGCGCCAGCAGCGCCCGAACGGGACACCTCACGTCCGACACTGAAGCTTTCTTT. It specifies CASSARTGHLTSDTEAFF.

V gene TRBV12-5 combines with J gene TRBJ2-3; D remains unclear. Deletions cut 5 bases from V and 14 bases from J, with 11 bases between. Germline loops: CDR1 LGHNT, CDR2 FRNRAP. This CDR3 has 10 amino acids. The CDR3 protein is CASGNHFPYF. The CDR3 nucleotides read TGTGCTAGTGGTAACCACTTCCCGTATTTT.

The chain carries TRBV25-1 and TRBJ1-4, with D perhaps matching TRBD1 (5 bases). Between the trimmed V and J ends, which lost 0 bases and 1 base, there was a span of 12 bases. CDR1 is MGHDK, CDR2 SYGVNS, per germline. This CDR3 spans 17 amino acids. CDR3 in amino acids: CASSEYDGRGTNEKLFF. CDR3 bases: TGTGCCAGCAGTGAATATGATGGGAGGGGAACTAATGAAAAACTGTTTTTT.

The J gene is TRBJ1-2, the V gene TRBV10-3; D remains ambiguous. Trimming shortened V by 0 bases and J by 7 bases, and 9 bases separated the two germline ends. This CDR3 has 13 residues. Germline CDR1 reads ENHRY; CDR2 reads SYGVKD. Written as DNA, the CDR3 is TGTGCCATCAGTGAGTCGAAGGGTTCTGGCTACACCTTC. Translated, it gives CAISESKGSGYTF.

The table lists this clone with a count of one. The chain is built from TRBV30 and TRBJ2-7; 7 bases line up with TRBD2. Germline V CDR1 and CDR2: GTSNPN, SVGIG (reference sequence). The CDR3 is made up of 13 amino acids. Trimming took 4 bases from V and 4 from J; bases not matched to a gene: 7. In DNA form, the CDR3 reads TGTGCCTGGACCCCGGGACTAACGTACGAGCAGTACTTC. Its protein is CAWTPGLTYEQYF.

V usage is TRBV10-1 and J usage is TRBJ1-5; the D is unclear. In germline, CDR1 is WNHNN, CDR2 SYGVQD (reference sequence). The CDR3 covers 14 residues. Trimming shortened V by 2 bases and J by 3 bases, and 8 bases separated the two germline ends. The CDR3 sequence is CASSEGRFNQPQHF. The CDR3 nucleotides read TGCGCCAGCAGTGAGGGCAGGTTCAATCAGCCCCAGCATTTT.

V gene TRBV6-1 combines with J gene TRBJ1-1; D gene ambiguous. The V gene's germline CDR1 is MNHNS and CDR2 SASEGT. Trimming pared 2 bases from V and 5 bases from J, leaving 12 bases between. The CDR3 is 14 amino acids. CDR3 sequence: CASSERDPRTEAFF. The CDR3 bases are TGTGCCAGCAGTGAACGTGACCCTAGGACTGAAGCTTTCTTT.

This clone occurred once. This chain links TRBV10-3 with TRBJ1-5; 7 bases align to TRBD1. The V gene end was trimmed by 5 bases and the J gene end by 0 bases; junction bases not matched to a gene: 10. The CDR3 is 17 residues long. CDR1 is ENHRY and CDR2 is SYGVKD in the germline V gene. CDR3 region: CAISRDSPGFSNQPQHF. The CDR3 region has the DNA TGTGCCATCAGTCGGGACAGCCCGGGGTTTAGCAATCAGCCCCAGCATTTT.

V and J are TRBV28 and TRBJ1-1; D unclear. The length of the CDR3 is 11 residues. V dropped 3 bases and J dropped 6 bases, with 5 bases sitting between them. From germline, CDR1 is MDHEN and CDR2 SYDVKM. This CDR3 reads CASSFTAEAFF. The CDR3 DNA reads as TGTGCCAGCAGTTTTACAGCTGAAGCTTTCTTT. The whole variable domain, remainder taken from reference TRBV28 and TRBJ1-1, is DVKVTQSSRYLVKRTGEKVFLECVQDMDHENMFWYRQDPGLGLRLIYFSYDVKMKEKGDIPEGYSVSREKKERFSLILESASTNQTSMYLCASSFTAEAFFGQGTRLTVV.